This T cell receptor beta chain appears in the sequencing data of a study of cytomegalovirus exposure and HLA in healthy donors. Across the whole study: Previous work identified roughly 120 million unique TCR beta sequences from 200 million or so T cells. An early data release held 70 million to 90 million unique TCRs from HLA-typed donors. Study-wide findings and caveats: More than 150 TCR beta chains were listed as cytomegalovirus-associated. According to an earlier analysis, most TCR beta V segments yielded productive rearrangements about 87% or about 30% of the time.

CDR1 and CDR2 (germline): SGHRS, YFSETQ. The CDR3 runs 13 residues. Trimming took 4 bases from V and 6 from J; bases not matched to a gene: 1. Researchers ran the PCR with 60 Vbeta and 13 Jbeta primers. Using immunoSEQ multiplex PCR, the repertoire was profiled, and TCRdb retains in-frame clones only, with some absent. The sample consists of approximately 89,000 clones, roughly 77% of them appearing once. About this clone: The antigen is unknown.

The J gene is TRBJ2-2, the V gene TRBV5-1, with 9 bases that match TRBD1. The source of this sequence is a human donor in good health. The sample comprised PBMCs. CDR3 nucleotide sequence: TGCGCCAGCAGCGGGGACAGGGCCGGGGAGCTGTTTTTT. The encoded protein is CASSGDRAGELFF.